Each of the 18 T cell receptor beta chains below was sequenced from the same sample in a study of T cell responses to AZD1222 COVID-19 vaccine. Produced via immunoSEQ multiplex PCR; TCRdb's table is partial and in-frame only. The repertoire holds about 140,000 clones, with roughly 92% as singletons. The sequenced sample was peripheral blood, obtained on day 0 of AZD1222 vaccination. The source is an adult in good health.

The CDR3 region is CASSLDQDSYF. The CDR3, as DNA: TGTGCCAGCAGCTTAGATCAGGATTCGTATTTT. The V gene is TRBV7-9, the J gene TRBJ1-3, with D hard to call. CDR3 size: 11 residues. V was shortened by 1 base and J by 16 bases, with 11 bases between the two germline ends. Germline V gives CDR1 SEHNR, CDR2 FQNEAQ (reference sequence).

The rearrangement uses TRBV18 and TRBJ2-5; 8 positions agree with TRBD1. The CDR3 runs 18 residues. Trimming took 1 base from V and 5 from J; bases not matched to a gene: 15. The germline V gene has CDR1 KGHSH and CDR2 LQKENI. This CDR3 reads CASSPRRLFTGGLETQYF. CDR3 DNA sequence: TGTGCCAGCTCACCACGTCGGTTATTTACAGGGGGTCTGGAGACCCAGTACTTC.

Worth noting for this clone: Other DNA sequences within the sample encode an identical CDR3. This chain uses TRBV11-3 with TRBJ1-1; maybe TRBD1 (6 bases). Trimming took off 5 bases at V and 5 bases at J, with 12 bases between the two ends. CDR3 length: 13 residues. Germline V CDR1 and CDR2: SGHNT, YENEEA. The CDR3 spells CASSRGGRTEAFF. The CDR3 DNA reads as TGTGCCAGCAGCCGCGGGGGGCGTACTGAAGCTTTCTTT.

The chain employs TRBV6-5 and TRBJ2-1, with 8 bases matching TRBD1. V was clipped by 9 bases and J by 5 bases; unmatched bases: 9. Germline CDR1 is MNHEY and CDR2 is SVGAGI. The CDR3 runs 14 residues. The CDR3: CASMGGQANNEQFF. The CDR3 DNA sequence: TGTGCCAGTATGGGGGGACAGGCAAACAATGAGCAGTTCTTC.

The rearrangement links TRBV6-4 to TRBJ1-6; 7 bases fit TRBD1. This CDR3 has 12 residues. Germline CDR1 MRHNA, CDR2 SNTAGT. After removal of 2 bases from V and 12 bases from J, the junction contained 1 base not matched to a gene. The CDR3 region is CASSDQGGPLHF. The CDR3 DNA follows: TGTGCCAGCAGTGACCAGGGGGGACCCCTCCACTTT.

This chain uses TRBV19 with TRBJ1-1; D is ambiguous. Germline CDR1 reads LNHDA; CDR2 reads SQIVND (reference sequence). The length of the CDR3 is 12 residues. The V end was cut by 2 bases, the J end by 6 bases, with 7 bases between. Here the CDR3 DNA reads TGTGCCAGTAGTATAACTAAAGCTGAAGCTTTCTTT. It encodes CASSITKAEAFF.

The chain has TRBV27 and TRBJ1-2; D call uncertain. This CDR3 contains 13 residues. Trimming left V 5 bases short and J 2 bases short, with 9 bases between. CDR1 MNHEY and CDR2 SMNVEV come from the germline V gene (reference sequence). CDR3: CASSTSPNYGYTF. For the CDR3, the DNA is TGTGCCAGCAGTACCAGTCCAAACTATGGCTACACCTTC.

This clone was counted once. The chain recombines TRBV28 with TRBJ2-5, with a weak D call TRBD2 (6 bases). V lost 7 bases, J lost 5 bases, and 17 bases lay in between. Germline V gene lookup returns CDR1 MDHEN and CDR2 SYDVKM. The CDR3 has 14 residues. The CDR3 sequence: CASTFTGGTETQYF. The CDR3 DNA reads TGTGCCAGCACCTTCACCGGGGGAACTGAGACCCAGTACTTC.

CDR3 amino acids: CASSSTGIDGYTF. In DNA form, the CDR3 reads TGTGCCAGCAGCTCGACAGGGATCGATGGCTACACCTTC. V and J are TRBV7-2 and TRBJ1-2; TRBD1 agrees at 7 bases. This CDR3 region has 13 residues. The germline CDR1 and CDR2 sequences are SGHTA and FQGNSA. V gave up 4 bases and J gave up 6 bases; unmatched junction bases: 5.

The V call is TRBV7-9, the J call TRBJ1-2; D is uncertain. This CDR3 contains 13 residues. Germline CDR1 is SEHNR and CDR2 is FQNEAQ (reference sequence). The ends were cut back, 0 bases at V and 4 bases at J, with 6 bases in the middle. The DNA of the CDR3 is TGTGCCAGCAGCTTAGCCCCAGCCTATGGCTACACCTTC. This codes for CASSLAPAYGYTF.

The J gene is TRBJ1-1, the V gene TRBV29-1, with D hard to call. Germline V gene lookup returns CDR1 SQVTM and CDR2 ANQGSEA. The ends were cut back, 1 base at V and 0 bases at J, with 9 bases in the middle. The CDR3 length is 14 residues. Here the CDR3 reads CSVEALLMNTEAFF. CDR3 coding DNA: TGCAGCGTTGAAGCCTTACTTATGAACACTGAAGCTTTCTTT.

CDR3 residues: CASSPPTGLNTEAFF. The CDR3 DNA follows: TGTGCCAGCTCACCACCGACGGGTCTTAACACTGAAGCTTTCTTT. The chain combines TRBV18 with TRBJ1-1; D is uncertain. Deletions cut 0 bases from V and 2 bases from J, with 10 bases between. The CDR3 is 15 residues long. The germline gives CDR1 KGHSH, CDR2 LQKENI.

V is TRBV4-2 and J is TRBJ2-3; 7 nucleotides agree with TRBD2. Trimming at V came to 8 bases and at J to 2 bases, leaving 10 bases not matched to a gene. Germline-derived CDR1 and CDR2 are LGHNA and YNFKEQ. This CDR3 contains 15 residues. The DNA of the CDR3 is TGTGCCAGCGAACCGGCTAGCGGTTCCACAGATACGCAGTATTTT. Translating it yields CASEPASGSTDTQYF.

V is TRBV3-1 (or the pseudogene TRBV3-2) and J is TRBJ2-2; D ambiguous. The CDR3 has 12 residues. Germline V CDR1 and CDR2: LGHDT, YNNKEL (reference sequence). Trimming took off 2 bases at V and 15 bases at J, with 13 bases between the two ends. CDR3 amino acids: CASSQREPYVFF. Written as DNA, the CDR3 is TGTGCCAGCAGCCAAAGGGAACCCTACGTGTTTTTT.

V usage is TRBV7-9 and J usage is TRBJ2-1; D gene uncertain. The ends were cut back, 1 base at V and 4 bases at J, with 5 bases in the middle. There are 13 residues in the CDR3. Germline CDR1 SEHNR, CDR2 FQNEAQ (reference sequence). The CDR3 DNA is TGTGCCAGCAGCTTAGGTCGATACAATGAGCAGTTCTTC. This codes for CASSLGRYNEQFF.

The CDR3, as DNA: TGTGCCAGCAGCCATGGGGGTCAGGAGCAGTTCTTC. Translation gives CASSHGGQEQFF. This rearrangement joins TRBV3-1 (or the pseudogene TRBV3-2) to TRBJ2-1; D may match TRBD1 or TRBD2 (5 bases each). The CDR3 consists of 12 residues. Trimming pared 3 bases from V and 10 bases from J, leaving 10 bases between. The germline gives CDR1 LGHDT, CDR2 YNNKEL (reference sequence).

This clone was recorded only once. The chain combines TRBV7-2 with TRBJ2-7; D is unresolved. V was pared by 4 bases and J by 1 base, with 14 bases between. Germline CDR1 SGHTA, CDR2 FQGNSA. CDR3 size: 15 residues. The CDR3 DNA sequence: TGTGCCAGCAGCTATTTTAAGGGTCTTTCCTACGAGCAGTACTTC. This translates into CASSYFKGLSYEQYF.

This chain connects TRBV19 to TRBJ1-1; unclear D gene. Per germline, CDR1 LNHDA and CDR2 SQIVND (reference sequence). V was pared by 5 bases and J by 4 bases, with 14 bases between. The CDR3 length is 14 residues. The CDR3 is CASSLGMKGTEAFF. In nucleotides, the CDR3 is TGTGCCAGTAGTTTGGGGATGAAGGGCACTGAAGCTTTCTTT.